This TCR beta chain was found in a study of blood T cells in healthy people across ages. Across the whole study: About one barcoded TCR beta cDNA was captured per two T cells.

The V gene lost 3 bases and the J gene lost 0 bases, with 11 bases spanning the gap. Germline CDR1 and CDR2: MDHEN and SYDVKM. The CDR3 extends over 15 amino acids. Combining a sample-barcoded 5' primer with a J-beta primer mix, a second PCR ran for roughly 7 to 12 cycles. The template-switch adaptor, which had 12 random nucleotides, put a tag on each cDNA molecule. TCRdb recomputed calls from the 5' RACE reads with MiXCR, one row per CDR3 protein. This sample yields 250,000 to 300,000 distinct CDR3 sequences, of which around 30% are seen a single time; roughly 30% belongs to the top ten. Study findings and constraints: It was the long-lived donors that had more naive CD4+ cells and higher diversity than aged donors.

This clonotype was observed many times. Antigen specificity is unknown. The sample was blood. The rearrangement links TRBV28 to TRBJ2-5; D might be TRBD2 (7 bases). This clonotype was obtained from an older woman in good health. The CDR3 bases are TGTGCCAGCAGTTTTAAGGGGGGGTACCAAGAGACCCAGTACTTC. Encoded protein: CASSFKGGYQETQYF.